Following are 10 T cell receptor beta chains from one sample sequenced in a study of cytomegalovirus exposure and HLA in healthy donors. The PCR employed 60 Vbeta primers together with 13 Jbeta primers. Profiled with immunoSEQ multiplex PCR; TCRdb holds only in-frame clones, not every one. The sample holds over 100,000 clones, 77% seen once. The sample taken for sequencing was PBMCs. Receptor source: a male donor in good health and CMV-seropositive.

The chain carries TRBV28 and TRBJ2-3; 9 nucleotides align to TRBD2. J gave up 2 bases and V 2 bases, and 8 bases lay outside the gene matches. The CDR3 has 17 residues. Germline V lookup: CDR1 MDHEN, CDR2 SYDVKM. The DNA for the CDR3 is TGTGCCAGCAGTTTACCGTCTAGCGGGGCTTTCACAGATACGCAGTATTTT. Translation: CASSLPSSGAFTDTQYF.

The chain has TRBV28 and TRBJ1-5, with TRBD1 matching 7 bases. Germline-derived CDR1 and CDR2 are MDHEN and SYDVKM. This CDR3 comprises 15 residues. Germline trimming cut 8 bases from V and 5 bases from J; bases unmatched to any gene: 12. The CDR3 nucleotides are TGTGCCAGCGCGGATCAGGGGGATTATCATCAGCCCCAGCATTTT. Protein: CASADQGDYHQPQHF.

The sample holds a few counts of this clone. The rearrangement uses TRBV5-5 and TRBJ2-1; 12 bases align to TRBD2. V was clipped by 0 bases and J by 9 bases; unmatched bases: 7. CDR3 size: 16 residues. Germline loops: CDR1 SGHKS, CDR2 YYEKEE (reference sequence). Here the CDR3 reads CASSLAPSGGAIEQFF. The CDR3 DNA reads as TGTGCCAGCAGCTTGGCCCCTAGCGGGGGGGCCATTGAGCAGTTCTTC.

The V and J genes are TRBV28 and TRBJ1-2; D might be TRBD1 (6 bases). The CDR3 has 12 residues. Trimming removed 10 bases at V and 8 bases at J, with 17 bases between. The germline V gene has CDR1 MDHEN and CDR2 SYDVKM. CDR3 coding DNA: TGTGCCACCCGAACAGGGACCATGGGCTACACCTTC. Residues: CATRTGTMGYTF.

The chain combines TRBV4-1 with TRBJ2-3; 15 nucleotides align to TRBD2. V lost 4 bases and J lost 1; bases outside the gene matches: 9. There are 19 residues in the CDR3. Per germline, CDR1 MGHRA and CDR2 YSYEKL. CDR3 in amino acids: CASSLSRTSGGGGTDTQYF. The CDR3 DNA reads TGCGCCAGCAGCCTCTCGAGGACTAGCGGGGGGGGTGGCACAGATACGCAGTATTTT.

V gene TRBV7-8 combines with J gene TRBJ1-5; D is unresolved. CDR3 length: 18 amino acids. Germline values: CDR1 SGHVS, CDR2 FQNEAQ. V was clipped by 1 base and J by 0 bases, with 16 bases between them. CDR3 region: CASSLDNSLLYSNQPQHF. CDR3 coding DNA: TGTGCCAGCAGCTTAGATAACAGCTTGCTTTATAGCAATCAGCCCCAGCATTTT. Filled out from reference TRBV7-8 and TRBJ1-5, the complete variable domain reads GAGVSQSPRYKVAKRGQDVALRCDPISGHVSLFWYQQALGQGPEFLTYFQNEAQLDKSGLPSDRFFAERPEGSVSTLKIQRTQQEDSAVYLCASSLDNSLLYSNQPQHFGDGTRLSIL.

The chain combines TRBV2 with TRBJ2-7; TRBD1 is a possible D gene (5 bases). Germline lookup yields CDR1 SNHLY and CDR2 FYNNEI. The CDR3 is 12 amino acids. V dropped 7 bases and J dropped 4 bases, with 11 bases sitting between them. CDR3 sequence reads: CASTQGMYEQYF. The CDR3 nucleotides are TGTGCCAGCACCCAGGGTATGTACGAGCAGTACTTC.

The chain has TRBV5-6 and TRBJ1-5, with TRBD1 as a possible D gene (5 bases). Germline V gene sequence: CDR1 SGHDT, CDR2 YYEEEE. CDR3 length equals 14 residues. V was cut by 4 bases and J by 5 bases, with 13 bases left in between. The CDR3, as DNA: TGTGCCAGCAGCGTATATGGGGGGGATCAGCCCCAGCATTTT. Amino acids: CASSVYGGDQPQHF.

The rearrangement links TRBV20-1 to TRBJ2-5; D is unclear. Trimming took 3 bases from V and 5 from J, leaving 4 bases between them. The CDR3 spans 10 residues. Germline CDR1 reads DFQATT; CDR2 reads SNEGSKA (reference sequence). The CDR3: CSASYETQYF. CDR3 coding DNA: TGCAGTGCTAGTTATGAGACCCAGTACTTC.

J is TRBJ2-1 and V is TRBV15; 12 positions match TRBD2. The CDR3 is 17 amino acids. Germline loops: CDR1 LNHNV, CDR2 YYDKDF (reference sequence). Trimming removed 5 bases from V and 6 bases from J; junction bases left unmatched: 11. The CDR3 protein is CATSAQTSGGLINEQFF. Written as DNA, the CDR3 is TGTGCCACCAGCGCCCAGACTAGCGGGGGACTAATCAATGAGCAGTTCTTC.